The entry below gives a single T cell receptor (beta chain) sequence along with its context. The sample originates from a study of blood T cell repertoires in COVID-19. Study at large: Samples representing acute and convalescent COVID-19 were sourced from the United States, Italy and Spain. Sample material is recorded as cDNA or gDNA derived from T cells, B-cell-depleted T cells, or PBMCs.

Followed longitudinally, the Seattle patients had been enrolled during active infection. Between the trimmed V and J ends, which lost 5 bases and 5 bases, there was a span of 15 bases. CDR3 length: 14 amino acids. Germline CDR1 and CDR2: SGHNT and YENEEA. Profiling relied on immunoSEQ multiplex PCR, and the TCRdb table lists in-frame clones only, not all of them. The table records some 520,000 clones, approximately 89% of them present only once. The specimen sequenced was peripheral blood. This chain connects TRBV11-3 to TRBJ2-5; tentative D call: TRBD1 (5 bases). This TCR came from a man aged 18 to 30 with COVID-19, enrolled during active disease. CDR3 DNA sequence: TGTGCCAGCAGCCTTGCAGGGTTCGGGGAGACCCAGTACTTC. Its protein is CASSLAGFGETQYF.